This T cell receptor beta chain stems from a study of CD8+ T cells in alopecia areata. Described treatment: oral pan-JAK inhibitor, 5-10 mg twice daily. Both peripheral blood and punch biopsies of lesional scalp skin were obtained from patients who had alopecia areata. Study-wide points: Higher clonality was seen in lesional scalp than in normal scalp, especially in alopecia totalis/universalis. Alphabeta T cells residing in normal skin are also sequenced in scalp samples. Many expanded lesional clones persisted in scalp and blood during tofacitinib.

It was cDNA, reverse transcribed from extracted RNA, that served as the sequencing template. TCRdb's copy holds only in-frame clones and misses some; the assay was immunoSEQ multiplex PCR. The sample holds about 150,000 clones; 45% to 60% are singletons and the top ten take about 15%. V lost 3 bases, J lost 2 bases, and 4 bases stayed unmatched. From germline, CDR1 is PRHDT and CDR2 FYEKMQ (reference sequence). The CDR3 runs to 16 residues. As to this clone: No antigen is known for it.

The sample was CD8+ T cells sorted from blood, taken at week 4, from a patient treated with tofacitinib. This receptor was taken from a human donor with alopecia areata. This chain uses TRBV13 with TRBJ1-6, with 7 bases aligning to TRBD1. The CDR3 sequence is CASSLRGRAYNSPLHF. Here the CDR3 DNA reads TGTGCCAGCAGCTTGAGGGGGCGTGCCTATAATTCACCCCTCCACTTT.